This TCR beta chain was captured in a study of T-cell reconstitution after alpha-beta-depleted transplantation in children (TCRdb year 2016). Regarding the study in general: The study quantitatively tracked T-cell immune reconstitution after TCRalphabeta/CD19-depleted allogeneic hematopoietic cell transplantation in children using TCR repertoire profiling. Here is what the overall study found, with its caveats: In some patients, high TCRbeta diversity at day 60 was attributed to recipient T cells and intrathymic progenitors that had survived conditioning. The apparently early alphabetaT-cell count recovery about two months after transplant was reportedly dependent on only several hundred rapidly expanded clones derived from non-depleted graft cells. Over the following months the frequencies of hyperexpanded clones went down, and after one year T-cell counts and TCRbeta diversity were mostly credited to newly produced T cells.

The receptor library was made with PCR. The sample was run on an Illumina HiSeq 2500. To normalize quantification of the TCRbeta repertoire, the TCR libraries were built with molecular barcoding that relied on unique molecular identifiers. The public reads were quality trimmed at Q25 with fastp and then assembled into clones with MiXCR by TCRdb, keeping productive beta chains. CDR3 protein duplicates are merged, each entry listing the most common genes and DNA. Present in this sample are about 580,000 distinct CDR3 sequences, about a quarter of which were seen just once. The top ten hold less than 40% of the sample. There are a few counts of this clonotype. This receptor's antigen is unknown. No base quality information exists; no much larger clone differs at one position. Explained via the paper, the treatment or condition label denotes: allogeneic hematopoietic cell transplantation with graft depleted of TCRalphabeta T cells and CD19 B cells. The children who served as transplant recipients had been given grafts of TCRalphabeta/CD19-depleted allogeneic hematopoietic cells.

Relative to germline, V is missing 5 bases and J is missing 2 bases, with 9 bases of the junction outside any gene match. CDR1 and CDR2 (PRHDT, FYEKMQ) derive from the germline V gene (reference sequence). The CDR3 holds 15 amino acids from the cysteine to the phenylalanine. Kept here is only the CDR3 DNA, which spans 45 bases and is read in frame from base 1. This sequence originates from a boy under two years old with Wiskott-Aldrich syndrome, due to receive a stem cell transplant. The input for sequencing was PBMCs, taken before TCRalphabeta/CD19-depleted stem cell transplant. Recombination joined TRBV13 with TRBJ2-7, with 7 central nucleotides matching TRBD2. The CDR3 corresponds to CASSIWGTTPYEQYF. The nucleotides are TGTGCCAGCAGCATATGGGGGACTACCCCCTACGAGCAGTACTTC.